The sequence of this T cell receptor beta chain was determined in a study of blood T cell repertoires in COVID-19. Study-wide background: Acute and convalescent COVID-19 specimens originated in the United States, Italy and Spain.

In Seattle, patients joined the study during active infection and were tracked longitudinally. The authors' processing: Scientists estimated how many nucleated cells there were by amplifying reference gene primers. Using immunoSEQ multiplex PCR, the repertoire was profiled, and TCRdb retains in-frame clones only, with some absent. The DNA gave D and trimming, while V, J and clone size come from that table. The sample carries about 200,000 clones, nearly 90% recorded once. V was clipped by 7 bases and J by 6 bases; unmatched bases: 14. The CDR3 is 17 amino acids. Germline CDR1 SQVTM, CDR2 ANQGSEA. The source material was peripheral blood. The sequence came from a man in his forties or fifties with COVID-19, enrolled during active disease. This chain connects TRBV29-1 to TRBJ2-2; 13 nucleotides line up with TRBD2. The CDR3 loop is CSAGGTSGTSGAGELFF. The DNA of the CDR3 is TGCAGCGCTGGGGGGACCTCCGGGACTAGCGGGGCCGGGGAGCTGTTTTTT.